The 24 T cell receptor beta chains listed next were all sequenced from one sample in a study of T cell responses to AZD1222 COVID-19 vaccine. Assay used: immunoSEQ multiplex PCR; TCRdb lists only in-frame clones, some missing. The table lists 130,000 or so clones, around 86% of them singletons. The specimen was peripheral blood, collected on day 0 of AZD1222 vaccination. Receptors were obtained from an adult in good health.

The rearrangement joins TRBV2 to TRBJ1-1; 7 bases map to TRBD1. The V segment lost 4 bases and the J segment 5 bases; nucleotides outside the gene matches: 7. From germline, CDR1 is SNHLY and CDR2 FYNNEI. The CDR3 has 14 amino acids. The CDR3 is CASSAGQRGTEAFF. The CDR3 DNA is TGTGCCAGCAGTGCGGGACAGCGGGGAACTGAAGCTTTCTTT. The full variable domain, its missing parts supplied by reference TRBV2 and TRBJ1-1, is EPEVTQTPSHQVTQMGQEVILRCVPISNHLYFYWYRQILGQKVEFLVSFYNNEISEKSEIFDDQFSVERPDGSNFTLKIRSTKLEDSAMYFCASSAGQRGTEAFFGQGTRLTVV.

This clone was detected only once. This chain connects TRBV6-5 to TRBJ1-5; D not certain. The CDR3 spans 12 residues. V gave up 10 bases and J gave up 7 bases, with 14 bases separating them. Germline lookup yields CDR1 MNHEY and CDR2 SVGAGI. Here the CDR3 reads CATSGWAQPQHF. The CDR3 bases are TGTGCCACCTCGGGATGGGCACAGCCCCAGCATTTT.

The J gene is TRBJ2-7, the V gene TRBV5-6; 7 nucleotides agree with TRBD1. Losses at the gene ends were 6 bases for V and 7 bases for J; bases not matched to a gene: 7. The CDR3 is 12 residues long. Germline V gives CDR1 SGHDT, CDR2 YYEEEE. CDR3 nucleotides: TGTGCCAGCACCGGAAGGGGGCCGGAGCAGTACTTC. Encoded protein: CASTGRGPEQYF.

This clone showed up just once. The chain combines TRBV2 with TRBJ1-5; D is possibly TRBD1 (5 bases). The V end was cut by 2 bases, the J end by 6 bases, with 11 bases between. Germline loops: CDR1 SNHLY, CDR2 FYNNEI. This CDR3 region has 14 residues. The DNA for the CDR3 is TGTGCCAGCAGTGAAAGGTCAGGGACTCAGCCCCAGCATTTT. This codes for CASSERSGTQPQHF.

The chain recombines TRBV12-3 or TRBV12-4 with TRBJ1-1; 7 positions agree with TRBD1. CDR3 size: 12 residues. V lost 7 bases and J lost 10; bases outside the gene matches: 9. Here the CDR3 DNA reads TGTGCCAGCACTCAAAGGGCAGGGGGAGCTTTCTTT. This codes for CASTQRAGGAFF.

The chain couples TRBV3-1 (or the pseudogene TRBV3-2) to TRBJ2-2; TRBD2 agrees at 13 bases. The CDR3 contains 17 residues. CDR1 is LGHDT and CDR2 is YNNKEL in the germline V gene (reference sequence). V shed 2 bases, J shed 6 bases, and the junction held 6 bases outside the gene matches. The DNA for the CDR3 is TGTGCCAGCAGCCAATCCACTAGCGGGGGGGCCCCCGGGGAGCTGTTTTTT. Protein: CASSQSTSGGAPGELFF.

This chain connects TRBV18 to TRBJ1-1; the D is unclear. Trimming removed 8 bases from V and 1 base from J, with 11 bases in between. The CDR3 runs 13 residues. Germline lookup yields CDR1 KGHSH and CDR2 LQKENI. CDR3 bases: TGTGCCAGCACTTATCCAGGGAACACTGAAGCTTTCTTT. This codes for CASTYPGNTEAFF. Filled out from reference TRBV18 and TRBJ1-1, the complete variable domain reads NAGVMQNPRHLVRRRGQEARLRCSPMKGHSHVYWYRQLPEEGLKFMVYLQKENIIDESGMPKERFSAEFPKEGPSILRIQQVVRGDSAAYFCASTYPGNTEAFFGQGTRLTVV.

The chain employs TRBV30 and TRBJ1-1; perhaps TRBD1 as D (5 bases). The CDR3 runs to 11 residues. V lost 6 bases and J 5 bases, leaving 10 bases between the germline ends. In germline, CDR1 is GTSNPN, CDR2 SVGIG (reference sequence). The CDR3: CACRAGTEAFF. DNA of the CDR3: TGTGCCTGCCGCGCAGGGACTGAAGCTTTCTTT.

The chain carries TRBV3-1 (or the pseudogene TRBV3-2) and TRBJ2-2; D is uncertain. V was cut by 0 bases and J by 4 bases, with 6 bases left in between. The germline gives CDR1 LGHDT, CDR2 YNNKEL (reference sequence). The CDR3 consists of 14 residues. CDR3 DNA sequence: TGTGCCAGCAGCCAAGAGGTCAGCACCGGGGAGCTGTTTTTT. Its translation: CASSQEVSTGELFF.

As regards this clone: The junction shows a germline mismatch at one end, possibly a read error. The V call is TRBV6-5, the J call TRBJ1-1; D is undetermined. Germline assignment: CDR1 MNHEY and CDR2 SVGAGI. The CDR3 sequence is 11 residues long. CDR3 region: CATADRVQVLF. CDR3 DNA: TGTGCCACCGCGGACCGGGTTCAGGTGCTCTTT.

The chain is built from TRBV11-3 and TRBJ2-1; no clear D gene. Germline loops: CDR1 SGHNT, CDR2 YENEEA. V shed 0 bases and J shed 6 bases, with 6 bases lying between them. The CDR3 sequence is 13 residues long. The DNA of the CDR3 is TGTGCCAGCAGCTTAGATCCCAGCAATGAGCAGTTCTTC. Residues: CASSLDPSNEQFF.

For the CDR3, the DNA is TGTGCCAGCAGTACAAGAGACAGGGGTGGTGTGAACACTGAAGCTTTCTTT. Amino acid sequence: CASSTRDRGGVNTEAFF. The chain has TRBV2 and TRBJ1-1; TRBD1 matches 8 bases. The CDR3 sequence is 17 residues long. Trimming removed 5 bases from V and 0 bases from J; junction bases left unmatched: 11. Germline V gene sequence: CDR1 SNHLY, CDR2 FYNNEI.

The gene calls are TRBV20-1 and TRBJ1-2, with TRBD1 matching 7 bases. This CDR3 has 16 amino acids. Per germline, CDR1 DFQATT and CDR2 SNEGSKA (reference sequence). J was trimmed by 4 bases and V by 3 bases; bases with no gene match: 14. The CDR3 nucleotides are TGCAGTGCTAGTAACCCTCGACAGGGATCTGGCTATGGCTACACCTTC. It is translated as CSASNPRQGSGYGYTF.

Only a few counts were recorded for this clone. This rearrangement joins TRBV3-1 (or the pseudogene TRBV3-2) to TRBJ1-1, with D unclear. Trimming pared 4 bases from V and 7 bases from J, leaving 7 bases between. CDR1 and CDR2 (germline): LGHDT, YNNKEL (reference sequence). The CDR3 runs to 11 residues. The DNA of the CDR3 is TGTGCCAGCAGCCGTCGACTTGAAGCTTTCTTT. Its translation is CASSRRLEAFF.

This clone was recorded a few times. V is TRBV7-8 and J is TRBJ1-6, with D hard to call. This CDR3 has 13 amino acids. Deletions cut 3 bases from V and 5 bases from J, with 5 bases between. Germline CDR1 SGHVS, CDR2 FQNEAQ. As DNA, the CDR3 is TGTGCCAGCAGCTTTGGAGATAATTCACCCCTCCACTTT. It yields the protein CASSFGDNSPLHF. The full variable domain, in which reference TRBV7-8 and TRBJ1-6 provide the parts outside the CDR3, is GAGVSQSPRYKVAKRGQDVALRCDPISGHVSLFWYQQALGQGPEFLTYFQNEAQLDKSGLPSDRFFAERPEGSVSTLKIQRTQQEDSAVYLCASSFGDNSPLHFGNGTRLTVT.

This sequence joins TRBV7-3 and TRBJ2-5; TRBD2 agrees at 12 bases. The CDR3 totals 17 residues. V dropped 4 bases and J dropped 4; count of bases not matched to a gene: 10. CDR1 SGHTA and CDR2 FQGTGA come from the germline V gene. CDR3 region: CASSSMLAGGPRETQYF. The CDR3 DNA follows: TGTGCCAGCAGCTCGATGCTAGCGGGGGGGCCGCGAGAGACCCAGTACTTC.

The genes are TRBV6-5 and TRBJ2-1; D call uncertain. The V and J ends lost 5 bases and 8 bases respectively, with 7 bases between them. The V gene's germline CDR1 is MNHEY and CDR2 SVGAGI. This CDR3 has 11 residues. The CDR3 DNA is TGTGCCAGCAGTCCCCGGCATGAGCAGTTCTTC. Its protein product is CASSPRHEQFF.

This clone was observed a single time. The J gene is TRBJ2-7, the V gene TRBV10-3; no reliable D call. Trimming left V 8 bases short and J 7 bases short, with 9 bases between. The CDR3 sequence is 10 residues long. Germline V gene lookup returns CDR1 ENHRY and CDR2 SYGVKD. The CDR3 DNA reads TGTGCCATCGGGCGAGGAGAGCAGTACTTC. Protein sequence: CAIGRGEQYF.

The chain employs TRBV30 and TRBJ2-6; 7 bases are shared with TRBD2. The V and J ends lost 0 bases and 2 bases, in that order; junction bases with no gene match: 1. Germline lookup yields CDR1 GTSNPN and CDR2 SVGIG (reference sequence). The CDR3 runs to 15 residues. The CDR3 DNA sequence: TGTGCCTGGAGTGTAGGGAGGGCTGGGGCCAACGTCCTGACTTTC. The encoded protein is CAWSVGRAGANVLTF.

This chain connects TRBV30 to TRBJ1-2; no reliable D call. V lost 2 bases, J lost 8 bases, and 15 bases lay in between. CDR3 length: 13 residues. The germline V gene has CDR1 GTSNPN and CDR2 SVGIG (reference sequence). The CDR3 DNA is TGTGCCTGGAGTAACCCCCCAGAGGGAGGCTACACCTTC. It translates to CAWSNPPEGGYTF.

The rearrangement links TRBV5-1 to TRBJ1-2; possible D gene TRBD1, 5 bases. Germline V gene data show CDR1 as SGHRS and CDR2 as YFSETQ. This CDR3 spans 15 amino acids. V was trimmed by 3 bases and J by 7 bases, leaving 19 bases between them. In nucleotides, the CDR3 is TGCGCCAGCAGCTCCGAAGGGACGGGCGTCTCTGGCTACACCTTC. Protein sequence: CASSSEGTGVSGYTF.

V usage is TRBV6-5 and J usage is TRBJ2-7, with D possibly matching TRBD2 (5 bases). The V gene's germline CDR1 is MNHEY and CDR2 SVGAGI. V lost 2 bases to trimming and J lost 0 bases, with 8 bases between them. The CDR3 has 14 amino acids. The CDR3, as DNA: TGTGCCAGCAGTTACGGACTCAGCTCCTACGAGCAGTACTTC. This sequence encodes CASSYGLSSYEQYF.

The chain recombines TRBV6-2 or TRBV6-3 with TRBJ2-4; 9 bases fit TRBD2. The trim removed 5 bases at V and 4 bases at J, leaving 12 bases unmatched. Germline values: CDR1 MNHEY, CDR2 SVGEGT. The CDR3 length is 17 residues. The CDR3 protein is CASSKPVAGEAKNIQYF. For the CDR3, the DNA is TGTGCCAGCAGTAAGCCCGTAGCGGGGGAAGCGAAAAACATTCAGTACTTC.

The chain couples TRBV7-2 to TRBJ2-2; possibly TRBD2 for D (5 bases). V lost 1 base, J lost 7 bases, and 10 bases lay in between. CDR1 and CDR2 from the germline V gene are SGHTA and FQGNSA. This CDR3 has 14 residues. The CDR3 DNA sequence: TGTGCCAGCAGCTTAGATGCGGGCCACGGGGAGCTGTTTTTT. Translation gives CASSLDAGHGELFF.